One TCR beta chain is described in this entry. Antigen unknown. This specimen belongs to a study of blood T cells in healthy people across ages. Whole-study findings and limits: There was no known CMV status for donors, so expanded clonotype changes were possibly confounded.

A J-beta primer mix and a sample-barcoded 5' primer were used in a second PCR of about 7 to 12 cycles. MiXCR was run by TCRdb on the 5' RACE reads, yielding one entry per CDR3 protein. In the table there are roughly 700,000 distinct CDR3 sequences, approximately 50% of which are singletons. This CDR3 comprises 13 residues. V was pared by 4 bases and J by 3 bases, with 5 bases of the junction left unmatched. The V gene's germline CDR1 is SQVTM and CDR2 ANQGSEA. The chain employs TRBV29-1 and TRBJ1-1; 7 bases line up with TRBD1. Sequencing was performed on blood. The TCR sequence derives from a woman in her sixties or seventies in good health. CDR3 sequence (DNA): TGCAGCGTTGCCCGGGACAGCTACACTGAAGCTTTCTTT. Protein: CSVARDSYTEAFF.